This TCR beta chain was captured in a study of shared clonotypes between healthy human individuals (dated by TCRdb to about 2020). About the investigation overall: The cohort comprised a couple of women and a few men aged 18 to 49 years. For each donor, CD4 naive and CD4 memory were each run on three plates, CD8 naive on two plates, and CD8 memory on one plate. To estimate repertoire size and how much clonotypes are shared between individuals, the study performed deep sequencing of blood TCR repertoires from a few healthy adults. Different laboratories and diverse techniques were used to prepare libraries and sequence TCR repertoires, to increase sequencing depth and limit assay-specific biases. Per donor, leukapheresis produced somewhere between about 0.8 and 9.5 billion PBMCs. General findings and caveats noted by the study authors: About 5% of naive CD4, 3.5% of naive CD8, roughly 2.5% of memory CD4, and around 0.42% of memory CD8 clonotypes were shared across a few donors. Compared with non-shared clonotypes, clonotypes shared by all four sorted-subset donors had higher generation probabilities. Estimated clonotype richness was generally larger for naive than for memory subsets. Rarefaction of sorted-subset datasets indicated incomplete sequencing despite the large sequencing depth. The small number of donors limited the genetic and exposure-history diversity represented. Based on pairwise subsampling, the degree of clonotype sharing among donors was expected to be affected by sequencing depth. Only blood was sampled, and tissue TCR repertoires likely differ from those in blood.

Spanning cysteine to phenylalanine, the CDR3 consists of 16 amino acids. Only CDR3 DNA is held: 48 bases, read in frame from base 1. CDR1 is given as SGHRS and CDR2 as YFSETQ, both from the germline V gene. The V end loses 3 bases and the J end loses 0 bases, and a stretch of 15 bases separates them. This clone appeared a single time. What this receptor recognizes is not known. Qualities for individual bases were not recorded, and no much larger clone is one base off. The donors were healthy, HIV-negative adults who had no recently reported acute infections or vaccinations. All donors were Caucasian adults living in Nashville, Tennessee, USA. CD4+ T cells were enriched by magnetic negative selection; naive cells were then positively selected on CD45RA, and the negative fraction formed the memory subset. Blood was collected by leukapheresis, and PBMCs were isolated by Ficoll-Histopaque density gradient centrifugation and then cryopreserved in liquid nitrogen vapor phase. Analytical flow cytometry was used to check the purity and quantity of every magnetically sorted T cell population. Genomic DNA was isolated from every sorted fraction and measured by UV absorbance on a Nanodrop 2000c.

TCR CDR3 regions were amplified from genomic DNA by multiplex PCR using the deep immunoSEQ assay. Extracted genomic DNA from each cell subset was spread evenly across all wells of several immunoSEQ 96-well plates, with each plate serving as a replicate. For sorted subsets, approximately 190 ng of genomic DNA, equivalent to 25,000 to 35,000 T cell genomes, went into each replicate PCR. Purified libraries were measured with a Qubit 3.0 fluorometer, size-checked on a Bioanalyzer 2100, and measured again with the KAPA Library Quantification kit. Every immunoSEQ 96-well plate was sequenced on a separate single-read 150-cycle Illumina NextSeq 550 flow cell. On the study's bioinformatics: Because only junctional sequences without quality scores were contained in the immunoSEQ output, filtering matching that applied to full-length reads could not be performed. Sequences were annotated with PyIR, a Python wrapper for IgBLAST v1.9, using IMGT germline references to assign V/J genes and CDR3. Any read was removed if the V/J assignment was weak (E-value above 1e-6), the CDR3 was missing, or the read contained stop codons, out-of-frame junctions, or ambiguous translated residues. V3J clonotypes were defined as sequences sharing an identical inferred V gene, J gene, and CDR3 amino acid sequence. Percentage overlap between repertoires was computed as shared unique clonotypes divided by the size of the smaller repertoire. Richness of each repertoire was evaluated using RTK rarefaction, the Chao1 estimator, and Recon v2.1 estimates of unobserved clonotypes. OLGA was used to compute generation probabilities for all TCRbeta clonotypes that the gDNA method yielded from a few donors. TCRdb obtained this table from immuneACCESS and retained in-frame rearrangements with V and J assigned. These tables miss some clones; where compared with another copy, unresolved V genes account for less than half of the shortfall, and the remainder is unexplained. The DNA gave D and trimming, while V, J and clone size come from that table. The sample contains under 2.5 million clones, around 93% of them found a single time. Clones ranked in the top ten supply approximately 0.4% of the sample.

Source material: naive CD4+ T cells from PBMCs. The cell subset or site label on this specimen signifies: CD45RA+ positively selected. Recombination connected TRBV5-1 to TRBJ1-1; a weak D assignment points to TRBD1 (6 bases agree). The receptor's source is a man younger than 35 in good health. Some clones in this sample may be carry-over from other donors' samples. The CDR3 here reads CASSSGRGQMNTEAFF. The nucleotide sequence is given as TGCGCCAGCAGCTCCGGGAGGGGACAAATGAACACTGAAGCTTTCTTT.